This TCR beta chain was sequenced for a study of blood T cells in healthy people across ages. CDR1 is SGHRS, CDR2 YFSETQ, per germline. The length of the CDR3 is 13 residues. V lost 1 base, J lost 5 bases, and 10 bases lay in between. There are a few counts of this clonotype. Primed by a sample-barcoded 5' primer and a J-beta primer mix, a second PCR proceeded for 7 to 11 cycles. TCRdb fed the 5' RACE reads into MiXCR, producing one record per CDR3 protein. This sample has hundreds of thousands of distinct CDR3 sequences, with around 25% found just once. This sample also appeared in a second study, on T cells of mothers and their children. That paper states: The donor cohort consisted of a few healthy Caucasian mothers and their six children. Sequencing got over 9.5 million TCR beta CDR3 reads from each mother and roughly 3 million from each child. Versus unrelated pairs, overlap was slightly higher in related mother-child pairs, without reaching significance.

V is TRBV5-1 and J is TRBJ2-7; D is perhaps TRBD1 (6 bases). Specimen: blood. The source of this sequence is a boy between 10 and 17 years old in good health. CDR3: CASSLTGIHEQYF. For the CDR3, the DNA is TGCGCCAGCAGCTTGACAGGGATCCACGAGCAGTACTTC.